The T cell receptor (beta chain) under discussion was sequenced for a study of cytotoxic CD8 clonotypes in ibrutinib-treated CLL. The table came from immunoSEQ multiplex PCR; TCRdb's copy has only in-frame clones and leaves some out. The profile covers approximately 150,000 clones, with 88% appearing a single time and approximately 2.9% taken by the ten largest. The sequence was obtained from a human donor with chronic lymphocytic leukemia. The starting material was PBMCs, obtained at disease progression, from a patient treated with ibrutinib.

As DNA, the CDR3 is TGTGCCAGCAGCCCGGGTCCTACCTACGAGCAGTACTTC. This encodes CASSPGPTYEQYF. This chain uses TRBV5-4 with TRBJ2-7; D is unresolved. The germline V gene has CDR1 SGHNT and CDR2 YYREEE (reference sequence). CDR3 length: 13 amino acids. Trimming removed 4 bases from V and 2 bases from J, with 10 bases in between.